This is a list of T cell receptor beta chains from one sample in a study of OX40 agonist ivuxolimab in advanced cancers. Libraries were prepared by immunoSEQ multiplex PCR; TCRdb keeps only in-frame clonotypes and omits some of them. The data show 81,000 or so clones, roughly 89% seen once. The sequenced sample was CD4+ or CD8+ T cells sorted from blood, obtained in a trial of the OX40 agonist ivuxolimab. The receptor set was obtained from an adult with an advanced solid tumor such as melanoma, head and neck, liver or kidney cancer. Both conserved end residues are part of each CDR3. The order of the fields is D gene, V gene, CDR3 protein. A D gene is named only where the DNA matches it firmly.

>NA|TRBV19
CASSDVQETQYF
>TRBD1|TRBV2
CATNRDRAYEQYF
>NA|TRBV27
CASGYSTDTQYF
>NA|TRBV7-9
CASSLANEEETQYF
>NA|TRBV29-1
CSVELEVGANVLTF
>TRBD1|TRBV9
CASSVDRVSAQFF
>NA|TRBV28
CASRDVETEAFF
>NA|TRBV15
CATSRDYEGVNTEAFF
>NA|TRBV2
CASSPADTENIQYF
>NA|TRBV6-1
CASSAASGWDTGELFF
>NA|TRBV18
CASSPGTAYQETQYF
>NA|TRBV5-1
CASSYDGGNQPQHF
>NA|TRBV6-6
CASRIQINQPQHF
>TRBD2|TRBV9
CASSSNPGAGDYNEQFF
>TRBD2|TRBV27
CAASGLAGGIGELFF
>TRBD1|TRBV30
CAWKGGTGGKNTQYF
>NA|TRBV27
CASSLLSTDTQYF
>NA|TRBV18
CASSPLDQETQYF
>NA|TRBV9
CASSVGPQGNTDTQYF
>NA|TRBV6-5
CASSYVGETQYF
>NA|TRBV10-3
CAISGAGRSYNSPLHF
>NA|TRBV6-6
CASSYSSPDYGYTF
>TRBD1|TRBV28
CASSFEGAHGYTF
>NA|TRBV6-5
CASSYSNGADTQYF
>NA|TRBV4-1
CASSQLGLGWEKLFF
>TRBD2|TRBV4-2
CASSQELAGVGEQFF
>NA|TRBV27
CASSPNYEQYF
>NA|TRBV4-3
CASSQDPAGQNTEAFF
>NA|TRBV28
CASSLPDEGGYTEAFF
>TRBD2|TRBV4-3
CASSQDRLAGDNEQFF
>TRBD2|TRBV11-3
CASSPQTSGSHEQFF
>NA|TRBV29-1
CSVSSSYNEQFF
>NA|TRBV5-1
CASSLDPGGSNEQFF
>NA|TRBV7-3
CASSLWLNTEAFF
>TRBD1|TRBV28
CASSPTGGKNSGANVLTF
>NA|TRBV7-2
CASSLWMAGSVHEQFF
>NA|TRBV10-3
CAISESSTDTQYF
>TRBD1|TRBV4-1
CASSPGQGGNYEQYF
>NA|TRBV28
CASSFTGNTEAFF
>TRBD1|TRBV4-1
CASSPHPGTDLSGANVLTF
>NA|TRBV5-8
CASSLIGMRGELFF
>NA|TRBV7-9
CASSFWGDTQYF
>NA|TRBV28
CASSLTGPDTQYF